This is a list of T cell receptor beta chains from one sample in a study of control samples from healthy donors and cancer patients. Profiled with immunoSEQ multiplex PCR; TCRdb holds only in-frame clones, not every one. Among some 110,000 clones listed, roughly nine tenths were seen once. Sequenced sample: PBMCs. Every receptor here comes from a woman in her 50s with colorectal cancer. CDR3s include the opening cysteine and the closing phenylalanine or tryptophan. Fields, in order: J gene, D gene, clone size, V gene, CDR3 protein, CDR3 DNA. D genes are given only for firm matches. A clone size is listed for some rows: how often the clone was seen (once, few, many), or a class if it is expanded.

TRBJ1-2 | TRBD1 | . | TRBV6-5 | CASRGTGHSYGYTF | TGTGCCAGCAGGGGGACAGGTCATTCCTATGGCTACACCTTC
TRBJ2-3 | . | . | TRBV5-1 | CASSLDYEFTDTQYF | TGCGCCAGCAGCTTGGACTACGAATTCACAGATACGCAGTATTTT
TRBJ2-1 | TRBD2 | . | TRBV15 | CATSRLAGVDEQFF | TGTGCCACTTCGAGACTAGCGGGAGTGGATGAGCAGTTCTTC
TRBJ1-1 | TRBD1 | . | TRBV7-8 | CASSFLGQGMDTEAFF | TGTGCCAGCAGCTTCCTCGGACAGGGCATGGACACTGAAGCTTTCTTT
TRBJ2-5 | . | . | TRBV5-1 | CASRFGSGTWFETQYF | TGCGCCAGCAGGTTCGGATCCGGGACTTGGTTCGAGACCCAGTACTTC
TRBJ2-2 | . | . | TRBV7-9 | CASSPLGGGELFF | TGTGCCAGCAGTCCCTTAGGGGGCGGGGAGCTGTTTTTT
TRBJ2-3 | . | once | TRBV29-1 | CSAKGGGADTQYF | TGCAGCGCGAAGGGTGGGGGAGCAGATACGCAGTATTTT
TRBJ2-4 | . | once | TRBV19 | CASSSGDAKNIQYF | TGTGCCAGTAGCTCAGGGGACGCCAAAAACATTCAGTACTTC
TRBJ2-1 | TRBD2 | . | TRBV25-1 | CASKNWGGVGEQFF | TGTGCCAGTAAAAATTGGGGAGGGGTCGGTGAGCAGTTCTTC
TRBJ2-2 | . | . | TRBV23-1 | CASSQSVGFPTPRNTGELFF | TGCGCCAGCAGTCAATCGGTAGGTTTTCCGACACCGAGAAACACCGGGGAGCTGTTTTTT
TRBJ2-7 | TRBD2 | . | TRBV6-5 | CATNPSGGLNKQYF | TGTGCCACAAACCCTAGCGGGGGACTCAACAAGCAGTACTTC